The present T cell receptor beta chain was sequenced within a study of shared clonotypes between healthy human individuals. The V and J ends lost 4 bases and 1 base respectively, with 8 bases between them. This CDR3 comprises 13 residues. Germline V gene sequence: CDR1 MGHDK, CDR2 SYGVNS. Sorted-subset replicate PCR reactions were performed with about 210 ng DNA, corresponding to about 30,000 T cell genomes. Clones were read by immunoSEQ multiplex PCR, and TCRdb kept only the in-frame ones, dropping some. In the table there are about 320,000 clones, about nine tenths of which are singletons. This chain joins TRBV25-1 and TRBJ2-7; unclear D gene. The sequencing input was memory CD8+ T cells sorted from blood. As to subset: CD45RO+ cells pooled with CCR7-negative TemRA cells. This TCR was recovered from a man in his late teens or twenties in good health. The CDR3 loop reads CASSVGSSYEQYF. The CDR3 DNA follows: TGTGCCAGCAGTGTGGGCAGTTCCTACGAGCAGTACTTC.